The 25 T cell receptor beta chains in this list originate from one sample, sequenced in a study of identical twins. TCRdb independently ran MiXCR on the 5' RACE reads; one entry per CDR3 protein. Among about 530,000 distinct CDR3 sequences, around 15% were seen once, and the ten largest hold about 0.4%. The same sample was also studied in work on yellow fever vaccine responses in identical twins.

The sequencing input was CD4+ T cells sorted from blood. Source of these receptors: a woman between 18 and 29 years old in good health.

This clonotype occurred many times. This rearrangement joins TRBV12-3 or TRBV12-4 to TRBJ2-2, with 7 nucleotides matching TRBD1. V lost 6 bases, J lost 13 bases, and 14 bases stayed unmatched. The CDR3 is made up of 14 amino acids. CDR3 protein: CASRKFPGQLALFF. The CDR3 coding sequence is TGTGCCAGCAGAAAATTCCCGGGACAGCTAGCGCTGTTTTTT.

The chain employs TRBV5-1 and TRBJ2-1; D not resolved. The V and J ends lost 4 bases and 7 bases respectively, with 15 bases between them. The CDR3 spans 14 residues. Per the germline V gene, CDR1 is SGHRS and CDR2 is YFSETQ. CDR3 sequence (DNA): TGCGCCAGCAGCCTCCCCCCTTTGGAGAATGAGCAGTTCTTC. Protein: CASSLPPLENEQFF.

The V gene is TRBV20-1, the J gene TRBJ2-5; the match to TRBD2 covers 12 bases. The CDR3 totals 16 residues. V dropped 6 bases and J dropped 3; count of bases not matched to a gene: 11. The V gene's germline CDR1 is DFQATT and CDR2 SNEGSKA (reference sequence). In DNA, the CDR3 is TGCAGTGCCTCTCAAGGGGCTAGCGGGAGGGAAGAGACCCAGTACTTC. Translation gives CSASQGASGREETQYF.

The rearrangement uses TRBV7-8 and TRBJ2-2; a possible D gene is TRBD2 (5 bases). Between the trimmed V and J ends, which lost 2 bases and 6 bases, there was a span of 10 bases. This CDR3 has 14 residues. Germline CDR1 is SGHVS and CDR2 is FQNEAQ. CDR3 DNA sequence: TGTGCCAGCAGCTTAAGGGAGTTCGCCGGGGAGCTGTTTTTT. This gives the protein CASSLREFAGELFF.

This chain uses TRBV5-1 with TRBJ1-1; the D gene is possibly TRBD1 (6 bases). Trimming cost V 0 bases and J 2 bases, with 14 bases left between them. The CDR3 is 16 amino acids. Germline V gene sequence: CDR1 SGHRS, CDR2 YFSETQ. In DNA form, the CDR3 reads TGCGCCAGCAGCTTGGAACCACAGGGCCTAAACACTGAAGCTTTCTTT. Translating gives CASSLEPQGLNTEAFF.

This clonotype was seen more than once but under ten times. V is TRBV10-3 and J is TRBJ1-3; possibly TRBD1 for D (5 bases). The germline CDR1 and CDR2 sequences are ENHRY and SYGVKD. This CDR3 contains 17 residues. V was shortened by 4 bases and J by 0 bases, with 16 bases between the two germline ends. The CDR3 region has the DNA TGTGCCATCAGTGCGGTCCCGGACATGAGCTCTGGAAACACCATATATTTT. The encoded protein is CAISAVPDMSSGNTIYF.

This rearrangement joins TRBV20-1 to TRBJ2-1; D unclear. The germline V and J ends were trimmed by 3 bases and 0 bases, with 15 bases remaining between them. The CDR3 totals 16 residues. The germline CDR1 and CDR2 sequences are DFQATT and SNEGSKA (reference sequence). CDR3 sequence (DNA): TGCAGTGCTAGCTACAAACGACCGATCTCCTACAATGAGCAGTTCTTC. Its translation is CSASYKRPISYNEQFF.

This clonotype was found a few times. The rearrangement uses TRBV7-9 and TRBJ2-7; D gene ambiguous. The germline gives CDR1 SEHNR, CDR2 FQNEAQ (reference sequence). V was trimmed by 1 base and J by 3 bases, leaving 16 bases between them. The CDR3 runs to 16 residues. DNA of the CDR3: TGTGCCAGCAGCTTAGTAGGTGGCTTGGAACGCTACGAGCAGTACTTC. The encoded protein is CASSLVGGLERYEQYF.

The chain has TRBV7-2 and TRBJ2-3; no clear D. There are 13 residues in the CDR3. Deletions cut 1 base from V and 6 bases from J, with 8 bases between. Germline-derived CDR1 and CDR2 are SGHTA and FQGNSA. CDR3 DNA: TGTGCCAGCAGCTTAGTTTTTGCCGATACGCAGTATTTT. Protein product: CASSLVFADTQYF. The variable domain in full, with the rest retrieved from reference TRBV7-2 and TRBJ2-3, is GAGVSQSPSNKVTEKGKDVELRCDPISGHTALYWYRQSLGQGLEFLIYFQGNSAPDKSGLPSDRFSAERTGGSVSTLTIQRTQQEDSAVYLCASSLVFADTQYFGPGTRLTVL.

The table lists this clonotype with many counts. This chain connects TRBV7-3 to TRBJ2-1; perhaps TRBD2 as D (5 bases). CDR3 length: 13 residues. Trimming removed 4 bases at V and 2 bases at J, with 6 bases between. Germline CDR1 reads SGHTA; CDR2 reads FQGTGA. The CDR3 DNA reads TGTGCCAGCAGCTCAGCGGCCTACAATGAGCAGTTCTTC. It codes for CASSSAAYNEQFF.

Only a few counts were recorded for this clonotype. The V and J genes are TRBV18 and TRBJ2-5, with no clear D. The ends were cut back, 0 bases at V and 2 bases at J, with 4 bases in the middle. The CDR3 sequence is 13 residues long. Looked up from germline, CDR1 is KGHSH and CDR2 is LQKENI. The CDR3 sequence is CASSPPWQETQYF. In DNA form, the CDR3 reads TGTGCCAGCTCACCACCGTGGCAAGAGACCCAGTACTTC.

The chain is built from TRBV29-1 and TRBJ2-5, with 7 bases lining up with TRBD2. The CDR3 covers 14 residues. Germline CDR1 is SQVTM and CDR2 is ANQGSEA. The trim removed 5 bases at V and 0 bases at J, leaving 6 bases unmatched. CDR3 bases: TGCAGCGTTACCCCGGGACTACACCAAGAGACCCAGTACTTC. Translating gives CSVTPGLHQETQYF.

The chain links TRBV7-8 to TRBJ2-7; a weak D match, TRBD2 (5 bases). The germline V gene has CDR1 SGHVS and CDR2 FQNEAQ. V gave up 3 bases and J gave up 7 bases, with 16 bases separating them. There are 14 residues in the CDR3. The CDR3 reads CASSFTFSSGEQYV. In DNA form, the CDR3 reads TGTGCCAGCAGCTTTACCTTTTCCTCGGGAGAGCAGTACGTC.

This clonotype was recorded many times. The chain combines TRBV29-1 with TRBJ2-6; no definite D call. V was clipped by 7 bases and J by 4 bases, with 8 bases between them. Germline V gene lookup returns CDR1 SQVTM and CDR2 ANQGSEA. The CDR3 loop spans 12 amino acids. The CDR3 coding sequence is TGCAGCGCTATAGAAGGGGCCAACGTCCTGACTTTC. Translating it yields CSAIEGANVLTF.

The chain couples TRBV3-1 to TRBJ2-5; a possible D gene is TRBD1 (7 bases). The CDR3 spans 15 residues. Trimming pared 4 bases from V and 2 bases from J, leaving 14 bases between. Looked up from germline, CDR1 is LGHDT and CDR2 is YNNKEL (reference sequence). The DNA of the CDR3 is TGTGCCAGCAGCCGGGCGACAGGGAGGCAAGAGACCCAGTACTTC. It yields the protein CASSRATGRQETQYF.

This clonotype has only one observation. The chain uses TRBV5-1 and TRBJ2-6; D gene ambiguous. V was cut by 0 bases and J by 5 bases, with 12 bases left in between. The CDR3 is 16 amino acids. CDR1 is SGHRS, CDR2 YFSETQ, per germline. Here the CDR3 DNA reads TGCGCCAGCAGCTTGGGCGGTCAGGTGCGGGCCAACGTCCTGACTTTC. As protein: CASSLGGQVRANVLTF.

This clonotype occurred a few times. The chain employs TRBV29-1 and TRBJ1-3; D is perhaps TRBD1 (6 bases). The CDR3 length is 13 residues. Trimming cost V 7 bases and J 1 base, with 11 bases left between them. CDR1 is SQVTM, CDR2 ANQGSEA, per germline. For the CDR3, the DNA is TGCAGCGCCTTTACAGGGTCTGGAAACACCATATATTTT. Residues: CSAFTGSGNTIYF.

This chain uses TRBV3-1 with TRBJ1-2; D call uncertain. This CDR3 spans 15 amino acids. The ends were cut back, 4 bases at V and 4 bases at J, with 16 bases in the middle. Per germline, CDR1 LGHDT and CDR2 YNNKEL (reference sequence). In DNA form, the CDR3 reads TGTGCCAGCAGCCCCGATATCGTGACACCCTATGGCTACACCTTC. Its translation: CASSPDIVTPYGYTF.

V is TRBV29-1 and J is TRBJ2-5; TRBD2 agrees at 8 bases. Per germline, CDR1 SQVTM and CDR2 ANQGSEA. Trimming cost V 7 bases and J 1 base; bases outside gene matches: 11. CDR3 length equals 15 residues. CDR3 loop: CSGRRGGGFQETQYF. As DNA, the CDR3 is TGCAGCGGCCGGAGGGGCGGGGGGTTCCAAGAGACCCAGTACTTC.

This chain joins TRBV2 and TRBJ1-6; D is undetermined. The CDR3 totals 15 residues. From germline, CDR1 is SNHLY and CDR2 FYNNEI. The ends were cut back, 7 bases at V and 8 bases at J, with 18 bases in the middle. CDR3 in amino acids: CASIPDAAAHSPLHF. The DNA for the CDR3 is TGTGCCAGCATTCCGGATGCGGCAGCTCATTCACCCCTCCACTTT.

This clonotype has more than one count but fewer than ten. The genes are TRBV20-1 and TRBJ2-7, with a tentative D call TRBD2 (5 bases). This CDR3 is built from 13 residues. CDR1 is DFQATT, CDR2 SNEGSKA, per germline (reference sequence). V was shortened by 0 bases and J by 7 bases, with 13 bases between the two germline ends. Here the CDR3 DNA reads TGCAGTGCTAGAGATCCCCCGTCGGGGGAGCAGTACTTC. Its protein is CSARDPPSGEQYF.

J is TRBJ2-3 and V is TRBV6-4; 7 bases match TRBD1. After removal of 5 bases from V and 4 bases from J, the junction contained 6 bases not matched to a gene. The CDR3 length is 14 residues. CDR1 is MRHNA and CDR2 is SNTAGT in the germline V gene. The CDR3 spells CASSPFQGADTQYF. Here the CDR3 DNA reads TGTGCCAGCAGTCCTTTCCAGGGGGCAGATACGCAGTATTTT.

The chain recombines TRBV7-3 with TRBJ2-7; 11 bases agree with TRBD1. The germline V gene encodes CDR1 SGHTA and CDR2 FQGTGA. V trimming: 5 bases; J trimming: 5 bases; junction bases outside the gene matches: 8. The CDR3 runs to 15 residues. The CDR3 region is CASSQAGTGGNEQYF. DNA for the CDR3: TGTGCCAGCAGCCAGGCCGGGACAGGGGGTAACGAGCAGTACTTC.

The chain joins TRBV20-1 to TRBJ2-7; 7 bases agree with TRBD2. Germline V lookup: CDR1 DFQATT, CDR2 SNEGSKA (reference sequence). Losses at the gene ends were 0 bases for V and 3 bases for J; bases not matched to a gene: 5. CDR3 length: 14 residues. CDR3 coding DNA: TGCAGTGCTAGAGATCCCCGGACTAGCTACGAGCAGTACTTC. It translates to CSARDPRTSYEQYF.

Only a few counts were recorded for this clonotype. The chain uses TRBV20-1 and TRBJ2-3; 15 nucleotides agree with TRBD2. Germline trimming cut 5 bases from V and 4 bases from J; bases unmatched to any gene: 7. In germline, CDR1 is DFQATT, CDR2 SNEGSKA (reference sequence). There are 16 residues in the CDR3. The CDR3 sequence is CSASGLAGGGADTQYF. CDR3 bases: TGCAGTGCTTCGGGACTAGCGGGAGGAGGGGCAGATACGCAGTATTTT.